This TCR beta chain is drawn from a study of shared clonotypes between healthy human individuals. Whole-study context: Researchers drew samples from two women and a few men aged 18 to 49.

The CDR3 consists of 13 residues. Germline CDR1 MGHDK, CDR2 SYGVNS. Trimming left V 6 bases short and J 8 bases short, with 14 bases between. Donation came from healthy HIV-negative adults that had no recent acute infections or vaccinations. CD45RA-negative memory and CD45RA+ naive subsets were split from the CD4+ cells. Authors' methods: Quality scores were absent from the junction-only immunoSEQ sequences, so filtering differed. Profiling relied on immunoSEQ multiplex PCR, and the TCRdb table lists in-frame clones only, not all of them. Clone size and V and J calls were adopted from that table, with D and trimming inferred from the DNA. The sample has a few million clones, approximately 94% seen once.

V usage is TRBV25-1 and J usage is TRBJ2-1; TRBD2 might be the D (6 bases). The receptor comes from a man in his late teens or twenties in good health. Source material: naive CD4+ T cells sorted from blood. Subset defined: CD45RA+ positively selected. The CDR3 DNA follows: TGTGCCAGCAGCCCCGGGGGTGGAGATGAGCAGTTCTTC. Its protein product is CASSPGGGDEQFF.